The 15 T cell receptor beta chains reported below all come from one sample, sequenced in a study of shared clonotypes between healthy human individuals. Measured with immunoSEQ multiplex PCR; TCRdb has only the in-frame clones, and not every one. The table has 2 million to 2.5 million clones, 85% to 95% seen once. The sequenced sample consisted of naive CD4+ T cells from PBMCs. As to subset: CD45RA+ positively selected. These receptors were taken from a man younger than 35 in good health. Some clones in this sample may be carry-over from other donors' samples.

The chain uses TRBV12-2 and TRBJ2-1; the D call TRBD2 from the table was never checked on the DNA. TRBV12-2 is a recognized pseudogene. This CDR3 contains 18 residues. The CDR3, as DNA: TGTGCAAGTCGCTTCTGGCTAGCGGGAGACAATGGCTACAATGAGCAGTTCTTC. Its protein is CASRFWLAGDNGYNEQFF.

The genes are TRBV5-6 and TRBJ2-3, with 9 bases lining up with TRBD2. CDR1 is SGHDT, CDR2 YYEEEE, per germline. J lost 2 bases, V lost 4 bases, and 5 bases had no gene match. This CDR3 has 15 amino acids. The CDR3 is CASSTTSGNTDTQYF. The CDR3 coding sequence is TGTGCCAGCAGCACGACTAGCGGAAACACAGATACGCAGTATTTT.

This chain joins TRBV28 and TRBJ2-7; D gene ambiguous. The V end lost 4 bases, the J end lost 0 bases, and 13 bases lay between the germline ends. CDR1 is MDHEN and CDR2 is SYDVKM in the germline V gene. This CDR3 comprises 15 residues. The CDR3 protein is CASSSASPSSYEQYF. The CDR3 nucleotides read TGTGCCAGCAGTTCTGCTTCCCCCAGCTCCTACGAGCAGTACTTC.

The gene calls are TRBV5-1 and TRBJ2-7, with 8 positions matching TRBD1. V dropped 4 bases and J dropped 4; count of bases not matched to a gene: 10. There are 15 residues in the CDR3. Germline-derived CDR1 and CDR2 are SGHRS and YFSETQ. The CDR3 sequence: CASSQAGTGAYEQYF. CDR3 nucleotide sequence: TGCGCCAGCAGCCAGGCCGGGACAGGTGCGTACGAGCAGTACTTC. The full variable domain, its missing parts supplied by reference TRBV5-1 and TRBJ2-7, is KAGVTQTPRYLIKTRGQQVTLSCSPISGHRSVSWYQQTPGQGLQFLFEYFSETQRNKGNFPGRFSGRQFSNSRSEMNVSTLELGDSALYLCASSQAGTGAYEQYFGPGTRLTVT.

This sequence joins TRBV7-3 and TRBJ2-2; TRBD2 aligns across 10 bases. Germline V CDR1 and CDR2: SGHTA, FQGTGA. With 3 bases clipped from V and 5 bases from J, the junction kept 6 bases outside the gene matches. The CDR3 contains 16 residues. CDR3 in DNA: TGTGCCAGCAGCTTCTCAGCGGGAGGGCGGACCGGGGAGCTGTTTTTT. Protein product: CASSFSAGGRTGELFF. Full variable domain (rest looked up from reference TRBV7-3 and TRBJ2-2): GAGVSQTPSNKVTEKGKYVELRCDPISGHTALYWYRQSLGQGPEFLIYFQGTGAADDSGLPNDRFFAVRPEGSVSTLKIQRTERGDSAVYLCASSFSAGGRTGELFFGEGSRLTVL.

This clone was recorded a few times. V and J are TRBV19 and TRBJ1-1, with TRBD1 matching 8 bases. The CDR3 has 14 amino acids. V trimming: 10 bases; J trimming: 4 bases; junction bases outside the gene matches: 11. From germline, CDR1 is LNHDA and CDR2 SQIVND (reference sequence). The DNA of the CDR3 is TGTGCCACTAGCGACAGGGGAAGGCGCACTGAAGCTTTCTTT. Translation gives CATSDRGRRTEAFF.

The CDR3 reads CASTKQGRNTEAFF. CDR3 DNA: TGTGCCAGCACCAAACAGGGGAGGAACACTGAAGCTTTCTTT. V usage is TRBV2 and J usage is TRBJ1-1, with 7 nucleotides matching TRBD1. J lost 1 base, V lost 7 bases, and 6 bases had no gene match. Per the germline V gene, CDR1 is SNHLY and CDR2 is FYNNEI. The CDR3 extends over 14 amino acids.

The rearrangement uses TRBV7-3 and TRBJ2-3; 8 nucleotides line up with TRBD1. This CDR3 is 13 amino acids long. Germline values: CDR1 SGHTA, CDR2 FQGTGA. V gave up 5 bases and J gave up 7 bases; unmatched junction bases: 5. CDR3 nucleotide sequence: TGTGCCAGCAGCGCGGACAGGGACAATACGCAGTATTTT. Its translation: CASSADRDNTQYF.

V and J are TRBV4-1 and TRBJ1-4; the D gene is possibly TRBD1 (5 bases). This CDR3 region has 15 residues. V lost 2 bases and J 8 bases, leaving 15 bases between the germline ends. Germline CDR1 MGHRA, CDR2 YSYEKL. As DNA, the CDR3 is TGCGCCAGCAGCCAAATCCCAGGGAATCAGGAAAAACTGTTTTTT. As protein: CASSQIPGNQEKLFF.

The gene calls are TRBV10-1 and TRBJ2-3; D not resolved. Germline V gene sequence: CDR1 WNHNN, CDR2 SYGVQD (reference sequence). V was shortened by 3 bases and J by 8 bases, with 12 bases between the two germline ends. There are 13 residues in the CDR3. The CDR3 loop reads CASSDYARGTQYF. Written as DNA, the CDR3 is TGCGCCAGCAGTGACTACGCTAGAGGTACGCAGTATTTT.

CDR3 protein: CAWGPGTAYQFF. DNA of the CDR3: TGTGCCTGGGGTCCCGGGACAGCTTATCAGTTCTTC. The chain joins TRBV30 to TRBJ2-1; 7 bases line up with TRBD1. The V gene end was trimmed by 5 bases and the J gene end by 13 bases; junction bases not matched to a gene: 11. This CDR3 region has 12 residues. Germline V CDR1 and CDR2: GTSNPN, SVGIG (reference sequence).

The J gene is TRBJ1-3, the V gene TRBV18; TRBD1 is a possible D gene (6 bases). This CDR3 spans 14 amino acids. V was cut by 6 bases and J by 4 bases, with 13 bases left in between. CDR1 is KGHSH, CDR2 LQKENI, per germline. The CDR3: CASSAQGDGNTIYF. For the CDR3, the DNA is TGTGCCAGCTCCGCACAGGGCGACGGAAACACCATATATTTT.

The CDR3 DNA follows: TGTGCCACCAGCAGAGAGTATACGGCACAAGATACGCAGTATTTT. As protein: CATSREYTAQDTQYF. The chain employs TRBV15 and TRBJ2-3; D remains unclear. V lost 0 bases and J lost 5, with 12 bases in between. The CDR3 has 15 amino acids. CDR1 and CDR2 (germline): LNHNV, YYDKDF (reference sequence).

The V call is TRBV2, the J call TRBJ2-5, with D perhaps matching TRBD1 (5 bases). This CDR3 contains 15 residues. Germline V lookup: CDR1 SNHLY, CDR2 FYNNEI. Deletions cut 1 base from V and 2 bases from J, with 11 bases between. The CDR3 region is CASSEVGADQETQYF. Here the CDR3 DNA reads TGTGCCAGCAGTGAAGTTGGGGCAGATCAAGAGACCCAGTACTTC.

The V gene is TRBV28, the J gene TRBJ2-5, with TRBD1 matching 9 bases. Looked up from germline, CDR1 is MDHEN and CDR2 is SYDVKM. The CDR3 extends over 18 amino acids. Trimming cost V 1 base and J 5 bases; bases outside gene matches: 14. CDR3 in amino acids: CASSLFGRWGQGGETQYF. The CDR3 DNA sequence: TGTGCCAGCAGTTTATTTGGTCGCTGGGGACAGGGAGGCGAGACCCAGTACTTC.